The sequence of this T cell receptor (beta chain) was determined in a study of shared T cell receptors in the human thymus. Produced via immunoSEQ multiplex PCR; TCRdb's table is partial and in-frame only. The sample comprises some 660,000 clones, about 89% of which are singletons, and 0.0094% rests with the top ten. Germline V gene lookup returns CDR1 SEHNR and CDR2 FQNEAQ (reference sequence). The CDR3 sequence is 14 residues long. Trimming cost V 4 bases and J 3 bases; bases outside gene matches: 4. The same sample was also studied in work on human thymus T cells. In that study: Infants served as donors; they were healthy and Finnish and were having corrective surgery for congenital heart defects. In corrective heart surgery, resections were taken, and these provided the thymus tissue.

The sequence came from a boy in the first two years of life with a congenital heart defect. What was sequenced was thymocytes. The V gene is TRBV7-9, the J gene TRBJ2-7; 9 bases are a match to TRBD1. CDR3 bases: TGTGCCAGCAGCTCGGGACAGGGAGGCTACGAGCAGTACTTC. As protein: CASSSGQGGYEQYF.